These 11 T cell receptor beta chains were all obtained from the same sample, sequenced in a study of OX40 agonist ivuxolimab in advanced cancers. Profiled with immunoSEQ multiplex PCR; TCRdb holds only in-frame clones, not every one. The sample consists of over 50,000 clones, more than 85% of them appearing once. This material consisted of CD4+ or CD8+ T cells sorted from blood, taken in a trial of the OX40 agonist ivuxolimab. The receptor set was obtained from an adult with an advanced solid tumor such as melanoma, head and neck, liver or kidney cancer.

The chain is built from TRBV10-3 and TRBJ1-5; 7 bases line up with TRBD1. Germline V lookup: CDR1 ENHRY, CDR2 SYGVKD. The CDR3 spans 14 residues. The J segment lost 6 bases and the V segment lost 7 bases, leaving 9 bases of the junction unmatched. The CDR3 region is CAIKIRTGSQPQHF. The CDR3 bases are TGTGCCATCAAGATTAGGACAGGTTCTCAGCCCCAGCATTTT.

The rearrangement joins TRBV5-5 to TRBJ1-1, with 8 bases aligning to TRBD1. This CDR3 has 13 amino acids. Germline V CDR1 and CDR2: SGHKS, YYEKEE (reference sequence). V was clipped by 6 bases and J by 4 bases; unmatched bases: 5. The CDR3 is CASTGTGGTEAFF. The CDR3 coding sequence is TGTGCCAGCACCGGAACAGGGGGCACTGAAGCTTTCTTT.

The chain links TRBV29-1 to TRBJ1-2, with 7 bases lining up with TRBD1. Germline trimming cut 0 bases from V and 4 bases from J; bases unmatched to any gene: 5. The germline V gene encodes CDR1 SQVTM and CDR2 ANQGSEA. The CDR3 runs to 14 residues. CDR3 protein: CSVEDGGGGYGYTF. The CDR3 DNA follows: TGCAGCGTTGAAGATGGAGGGGGCGGCTATGGCTACACCTTC.

The chain couples TRBV2 to TRBJ2-2; 13 nucleotides match TRBD2. V was clipped by 4 bases and J by 5 bases; unmatched bases: 7. This CDR3 contains 17 residues. The germline gives CDR1 SNHLY, CDR2 FYNNEI. In nucleotides, the CDR3 is TGTGCCAGCAGTGGTCATACTAGCGGGAGGGTTACCGGGGAGCTGTTTTTT. Translated: CASSGHTSGRVTGELFF.

The J gene is TRBJ2-5, the V gene TRBV11-2; no clear D. The DNA end lines up better with TRBJ2-7; the J call may be wrong. Germline CDR1 SGHAT, CDR2 FQNNGV. The CDR3 is 14 amino acids. CDR3 residues: CASSLGHTTYEQYF. The DNA of the CDR3 is TGTGCCAGCAGCTTAGGGCACACCACCTACGAGCAGTACTTC.

This chain connects TRBV4-1 to TRBJ1-2; TRBD1 is a possible D gene (5 bases). V lost 1 base and J 5 bases, leaving 11 bases between the germline ends. Per the germline V gene, CDR1 is MGHRA and CDR2 is YSYEKL. This CDR3 has 14 residues. The CDR3 here is CASSQGGTNYGYTF. CDR3 nucleotides: TGCGCCAGCAGCCAAGGCGGGACGAATTATGGCTACACCTTC.

The chain employs TRBV4-3 and TRBJ2-7; D perhaps matches TRBD2 (5 bases). Germline CDR1 and CDR2: LGHNA and YSLEER. Trimming left V 0 bases short and J 3 bases short, with 15 bases between. The CDR3 has 16 amino acids. The CDR3 bases are TGCGCCAGCAGCCAAGATCTGACGGGATACGTCTACGAGCAGTACTTC. This gives the protein CASSQDLTGYVYEQYF.

The chain uses TRBV4-1 and TRBJ1-6, with a possible D match to TRBD1 (5 bases). The ends were cut back, 7 bases at V and 9 bases at J, with 22 bases in the middle. Germline CDR1 reads MGHRA; CDR2 reads YSYEKL. The CDR3 has 16 amino acids. The chain's CDR3 is CASTQGVGVVSSPLHF. The CDR3 DNA reads as TGCGCCAGCACCCAGGGCGTCGGGGTGGTGAGTTCACCCCTCCACTTT.

This clone was seen just once. The CDR3 DNA sequence: TGTGCCAGCAGCTTGAGGTCAGGGTCCTACAATGAGCAGTTCTTC. Translated: CASSLRSGSYNEQFF. The V and J genes are TRBV11-1 and TRBJ2-1; D is possibly TRBD1 (5 bases). The CDR3 extends over 15 amino acids. Germline V CDR1 and CDR2: SGHAT, FQDESV (reference sequence). Trimming shortened V by 3 bases and J by 1 base, and 10 bases separated the two germline ends.

This clone is a singleton in its sample. This chain links TRBV20-1 with TRBJ1-2; D is possibly TRBD1 (5 bases). Germline V gene sequence: CDR1 DFQATT, CDR2 SNEGSKA (reference sequence). CDR3 length: 11 amino acids. V gave up 4 bases and J gave up 6 bases, with 9 bases separating them. The CDR3, as DNA: TGCAGTGCTATAAGGGGTAATGGCTACACCTTC. Its translation is CSAIRGNGYTF.

The gene calls are TRBV5-1 and TRBJ2-1; TRBD2 aligns across 9 bases. CDR3 size: 16 residues. The trim removed 4 bases at V and 10 bases at J, leaving 15 bases unmatched. Germline V gives CDR1 SGHRS, CDR2 YFSETQ. The CDR3 region has the DNA TGCGCCAGCAGCGTGGGCGGGAGGGCCCGGGGGTCCGAGCAGTTCTTC. Its protein is CASSVGGRARGSEQFF.